Below, 10 T cell receptor beta chains from the same sample are listed, as sequenced in a study of blood T cell repertoires in COVID-19. Assay: immunoSEQ multiplex PCR; the TCRdb copy retains only in-frame clones and omits some. The repertoire holds approximately 350,000 clones, with over 80% as singletons. Source material: peripheral blood. The receptors originated from a woman aged 45-60 years with COVID-19, enrolled during active disease.

J is TRBJ1-4 and V is TRBV30, with D possibly being TRBD1 (5 bases). From germline, CDR1 is GTSNPN and CDR2 SVGIG (reference sequence). This CDR3 region has 13 residues. The V gene lost 4 bases and the J gene lost 8 bases, with 14 bases spanning the gap. DNA of the CDR3: TGTGCCTGGACCAGACAGTTCTCGGAAAAACTGTTTTTT. This codes for CAWTRQFSEKLFF.

The chain uses TRBV5-6 and TRBJ2-7; TRBD2 agrees at 12 bases. This CDR3 has 17 residues. Germline assignment: CDR1 SGHDT and CDR2 YYEEEE. Losses at the gene ends were 4 bases for V and 4 bases for J; bases not matched to a gene: 12. The CDR3 DNA sequence: TGTGCCAGCAGCCCCGGACTAGCGGGACCCAGGGGGTACGAGCAGTACTTC. Translation gives CASSPGLAGPRGYEQYF.

The CDR3 is CASRRDRVVTYGYTF. Here the CDR3 DNA reads TGTGCCAGCCGGAGGGACAGGGTGGTTACCTATGGCTACACCTTC. This chain joins TRBV6-5 and TRBJ1-2; 9 bases are a match to TRBD1. The CDR3 runs 15 residues. With 8 bases clipped from V and 4 bases from J, the junction kept 11 bases outside the gene matches. The germline V gene has CDR1 MNHEY and CDR2 SVGAGI.

This chain uses TRBV5-6 with TRBJ2-1; the D gene is possibly TRBD1 (5 bases). This CDR3 spans 13 amino acids. Between the trimmed V and J ends, which lost 4 bases and 7 bases, there was a span of 12 bases. The germline gives CDR1 SGHDT, CDR2 YYEEEE. CDR3 sequence (DNA): TGTGCCAGCAGCATAAGAAGGGGAAATGAGCAGTTCTTC. Protein: CASSIRRGNEQFF.

This chain links TRBV7-9 with TRBJ1-2, with 8 nucleotides matching TRBD1. J lost 4 bases, V lost 6 bases, and 7 bases had no gene match. Germline V gene lookup returns CDR1 SEHNR and CDR2 FQNEAQ (reference sequence). CDR3 length: 14 residues. CDR3 residues: CASSKGQVSYGYTF. In DNA, the CDR3 is TGTGCCAGCAGTAAGGGACAGGTTTCCTATGGCTACACCTTC.

The rearrangement links TRBV14 to TRBJ1-1; no reliable D call. Germline-derived CDR1 and CDR2 are SGHDN and FVKESK. The CDR3 length is 13 residues. Deletions cut 4 bases from V and 0 bases from J, with 6 bases between. The CDR3 here is CASSLSLNTEAFF. The CDR3 nucleotides read TGTGCCAGCAGCCTGAGTCTGAACACTGAAGCTTTCTTT.

The chain joins TRBV30 to TRBJ2-7, with D maybe TRBD1 (6 bases). This CDR3 comprises 13 residues. Germline CDR1 and CDR2: GTSNPN and SVGIG (reference sequence). V was trimmed by 0 bases and J by 7 bases, leaving 13 bases between them. The CDR3 sequence: CAWSVGAGVEQYF. Written as DNA, the CDR3 is TGTGCCTGGAGTGTGGGCGCAGGGGTGGAGCAGTACTTC.

This chain joins TRBV12-3 or TRBV12-4 and TRBJ1-1; a possible D gene is TRBD1 (5 bases). V lost 3 bases to trimming and J lost 8 bases, with 13 bases between them. The CDR3 is 13 amino acids. CDR3 amino acids: CASSFLTVREAFF. CDR3 coding DNA: TGTGCCAGCAGTTTCCTGACAGTGAGAGAAGCTTTCTTT.

The J gene is TRBJ1-5, the V gene TRBV30; D not resolved. CDR3 length equals 15 residues. Germline V lookup: CDR1 GTSNPN, CDR2 SVGIG (reference sequence). The V gene lost 3 bases and the J gene lost 3 bases, with 15 bases spanning the gap. The CDR3 DNA reads TGTGCCTGGAGACTAGGCGGCGGAAACAATCAGCCCCAGCATTTT. Residues: CAWRLGGGNNQPQHF.

The chain recombines TRBV24-1 with TRBJ2-7, with 7 bases aligning to TRBD1. The CDR3 is made up of 9 amino acids. Germline CDR1 KGHDR, CDR2 SFDVKD. In DNA form, the CDR3 reads TGTGCAAGGGGGCACGAGCAGTACTTC. This sequence encodes CARGHEQYF.